Listed here are 30 T cell receptor beta chains from one sample, sequenced in a study of cytomegalovirus exposure and HLA in healthy donors. Primers included in the PCR were 60 Vbeta and 13 Jbeta primers. Libraries were prepared by immunoSEQ multiplex PCR; TCRdb keeps only in-frame clonotypes and omits some of them. The top ten hold 12% of the sample, which has about 67,000 clones, more than 80% seen once. The sample comprised PBMCs. These receptors all stem from a woman in her 30s in good health and CMV-seropositive.

The V gene is TRBV15, the J gene TRBJ2-7; a possible D gene is TRBD2 (7 bases). The CDR3 sequence is 15 residues long. Per germline, CDR1 LNHNV and CDR2 YYDKDF (reference sequence). V dropped 0 bases and J dropped 4 bases, with 13 bases sitting between them. CDR3 nucleotides: TGTGCCACCAGCAGAGATCGGGGGGCTGAGTACGAGCAGTACTTC. It is translated as CATSRDRGAEYEQYF.

The V and J genes are TRBV27 and TRBJ1-5; D remains unclear. The CDR3 has 17 amino acids. V was clipped by 6 bases and J by 0 bases, with 18 bases between them. Germline values: CDR1 MNHEY, CDR2 SMNVEV (reference sequence). The chain's CDR3 is CASRQGFGLDSNQPQHF. CDR3 sequence (DNA): TGTGCCAGCAGGCAAGGCTTCGGACTTGATAGCAATCAGCCCCAGCATTTT.

V and J are TRBV6-4 and TRBJ2-3, with D possibly TRBD2 on 6 matching bases. In germline, CDR1 is MRHNA, CDR2 SNTAGT. The V and J ends lost 5 bases and 5 bases respectively, with 11 bases between them. There are 13 residues in the CDR3. The CDR3 DNA is TGTGCCAGCAGTCTTGGCGGGATAGATACGCAGTATTTT. Its translation is CASSLGGIDTQYF.

The rearrangement uses TRBV29-1 and TRBJ2-1; TRBD2 agrees at 9 bases. The CDR3 extends over 14 amino acids. V shed 6 bases and J 5 bases; nucleotides not matched to a gene: 8. CDR1 is SQVTM, CDR2 ANQGSEA, per germline. This chain's CDR3 is CSVDPSGINNEQFF. The DNA of the CDR3 is TGCAGCGTGGACCCTAGCGGGATTAACAATGAGCAGTTCTTC.

This clone was counted a single time. This chain connects TRBV5-1 to TRBJ2-1; 8 positions agree with TRBD1. The CDR3 totals 16 residues. Germline V gene sequence: CDR1 SGHRS, CDR2 YFSETQ. The V gene end was trimmed by 3 bases and the J gene end by 7 bases; junction bases not matched to a gene: 12. CDR3 protein: CASSSGGARYVNEQFF. Written as DNA, the CDR3 is TGCGCCAGCAGCTCAGGGGGCGCGAGGTATGTAAATGAGCAGTTCTTC.

This chain uses TRBV5-1 with TRBJ2-5, with TRBD1 identical over 8 bases. The V segment lost 4 bases and the J segment 3 bases; nucleotides outside the gene matches: 5. The CDR3 consists of 14 residues. CDR1 and CDR2 (germline): SGHRS, YFSETQ. CDR3 amino acids: CASSRGTGEETQYF. Written as DNA, the CDR3 is TGCGCCAGCAGCCGTGGGACAGGCGAAGAGACCCAGTACTTC.

The V gene is TRBV5-1, the J gene TRBJ2-7; no definite D call. CDR1 and CDR2 from the germline V gene are SGHRS and YFSETQ. The V end was cut by 1 base, the J end by 1 base, with 9 bases between. CDR3 size: 14 residues. Written as DNA, the CDR3 is TGCGCCAGCAGCTTGACAGCTGGATCCTACGAGCAGTACTTC. It specifies CASSLTAGSYEQYF.

The chain uses TRBV19 and TRBJ1-1; tentatively, D is TRBD1 (5 bases). V lost 5 bases and J lost 2, with 18 bases in between. Germline lookup yields CDR1 LNHDA and CDR2 SQIVND (reference sequence). The CDR3 totals 16 residues. DNA of the CDR3: TGTGCCAGTAGTCTTTCTCTCTTTGGGACTAACACTGAAGCTTTCTTT. Its translation: CASSLSLFGTNTEAFF.

This chain uses TRBV6-5 with TRBJ2-3, with no clear D. Trimming cost V 6 bases and J 2 bases, with 6 bases left between them. The V gene's germline CDR1 is MNHEY and CDR2 SVGAGI. This CDR3 has 12 amino acids. The CDR3 loop reads CASSLSTDTQYF. The CDR3 DNA is TGTGCCAGCAGCCTATCCACAGATACGCAGTATTTT.

The chain combines TRBV10-2 with TRBJ2-1, with TRBD2 matching 9 bases. The J segment lost 2 bases and the V segment lost 4 bases, leaving 9 bases of the junction unmatched. The CDR3 is 17 amino acids. Germline CDR1 reads WSHSY; CDR2 reads SAAADI. The CDR3 coding sequence is TGCGCCAGCAGTGGACTAGCGGTTCAGCTAGCCTACAATGAGCAGTTCTTC. This codes for CASSGLAVQLAYNEQFF.

V and J are TRBV2 and TRBJ1-3; no firm D call. CDR3 size: 13 residues. Germline CDR1 is SNHLY and CDR2 is FYNNEI. Trimming removed 4 bases from V and 1 base from J, with 5 bases in between. CDR3 bases: TGTGCCAGCAGTGGACTGTCTGGAAACACCATATATTTT. Translated: CASSGLSGNTIYF.

The chain joins TRBV27 to TRBJ2-7; 10 bases agree with TRBD2. Germline-derived CDR1 and CDR2 are MNHEY and SMNVEV (reference sequence). V was clipped by 5 bases and J by 4 bases; unmatched bases: 5. This CDR3 comprises 14 residues. The CDR3 loop reads CASSVASGRYEQYF. CDR3 coding DNA: TGTGCCAGCAGTGTGGCTAGCGGGAGATACGAGCAGTACTTC.

J is TRBJ1-1 and V is TRBV7-2; 7 bases align to TRBD1. Germline V CDR1 and CDR2: SGHTA, FQGNSA. V shed 0 bases and J 2 bases; nucleotides not matched to a gene: 3. This CDR3 is built from 15 residues. CDR3 sequence: CASSLARTGNTEAFF. Here the CDR3 DNA reads TGTGCCAGCAGCTTAGCTAGGACAGGCAACACTGAAGCTTTCTTT. The full variable domain, completed using reference TRBV7-2 and TRBJ1-1, is GAGVSQSPSNKVTEKGKDVELRCDPISGHTALYWYRQSLGQGLEFLIYFQGNSAPDKSGLPSDRFSAERTGGSVSTLTIQRTQQEDSAVYLCASSLARTGNTEAFFGQGTRLTVV.

This chain links TRBV11-2 with TRBJ1-2; 11 bases match TRBD1. This CDR3 contains 17 residues. Per germline, CDR1 SGHAT and CDR2 FQNNGV. V lost 7 bases, J lost 5 bases, and 15 bases stayed unmatched. CDR3 nucleotides: TGTGCCAGCACCCCCCCCGCCAGGACAGGGGGCGAGTATGGCTACACCTTC. As protein: CASTPPARTGGEYGYTF.

Points on this clone: Germline and junction disagree at one end, which may indicate a read error. The gene calls are TRBV25-1 and TRBJ2-7; TRBD1 agrees at 7 bases. Germline V CDR1 and CDR2: MGHDK, SYGVNS. This CDR3 has 10 residues. The CDR3 is CASSATGWNF. The CDR3 DNA is TGTGCCAGCAGTGCGACAGGGTGGAACTTC.

In DNA, the CDR3 is TGCGCCAGCAGTCACACCCCCAAACTAGCGGATTTCTACAATGAGCAGTTCTTC. Its translation: CASSHTPKLADFYNEQFF. The chain joins TRBV23-1 to TRBJ2-1; TRBD2 matches at 8 bases. TRBV23-1 is placed among ORFs of uncertain function. CDR3 size: 18 residues. The ends lost 3 bases at V and 3 bases at J; junction bases unmatched: 13.

The gene calls are TRBV5-8 and TRBJ1-4, with D perhaps TRBD1 (6 bases). The length of the CDR3 is 15 residues. Trimming stripped 4 bases from V and 9 bases from J, with 19 bases between. CDR1 and CDR2 (germline): SGHTS, YDEGEE. CDR3 coding DNA: TGTGCCAGCAGCACGTGGATTATGGGGGCCAAAAAACTGTTTTTT. Protein: CASSTWIMGAKKLFF.

On this clone itself: One junction end does not reproduce the germline sequence, and a read error may be involved. The chain carries TRBV10-3 and TRBJ1-1; D is undetermined. The germline CDR1 and CDR2 sequences are ENHRY and SYGVKD. The CDR3 is 13 amino acids. The CDR3 is CATSDGSNTEAFF. CDR3 sequence (DNA): TGTGCCACCAGTGATGGCTCGAACACTGAAGCTTTCTTT.

This chain connects TRBV10-2 to TRBJ2-1; TRBD1 is a possible D gene (6 bases). The CDR3 spans 12 residues. V was cut by 7 bases and J by 5 bases, with 9 bases left in between. The germline V gene encodes CDR1 WSHSY and CDR2 SAAADI. CDR3 residues: CASTTGNNEQFF. Here the CDR3 DNA reads TGCGCCAGCACCACAGGGAACAATGAGCAGTTCTTC.

V gene TRBV7-9 combines with J gene TRBJ2-2, with a possible D match to TRBD2 (6 bases). The ends were cut back, 2 bases at V and 6 bases at J, with 10 bases in the middle. In germline, CDR1 is SEHNR, CDR2 FQNEAQ (reference sequence). This CDR3 is built from 14 residues. As DNA, the CDR3 is TGTGCCAGCAGCTTAATGGGAGGAGCCGGGGAGCTGTTTTTT. It encodes CASSLMGGAGELFF.

V gene TRBV6-5 combines with J gene TRBJ2-1; D perhaps matches TRBD2 (5 bases). V lost 3 bases and J lost 0, with 12 bases in between. The germline V gene has CDR1 MNHEY and CDR2 SVGAGI. The CDR3 is 16 residues long. The DNA of the CDR3 is TGTGCCAGCAGTTATTTTATTGGGAGCTCCTACAATGAGCAGTTCTTC. Protein product: CASSYFIGSSYNEQFF.

The V call is TRBV4-1, the J call TRBJ2-5; 8 positions match TRBD2. CDR3 size: 13 residues. Germline CDR1 MGHRA, CDR2 YSYEKL. V shed 4 bases, J shed 5 bases, and the junction held 3 bases outside the gene matches. The CDR3 bases are TGCGCCAGCAGCCGGACTAGCTGGGAGACCCAGTACTTC. This encodes CASSRTSWETQYF.

The chain links TRBV2 to TRBJ2-2, with D hard to call. Between the trimmed V and J ends, which lost 7 bases and 6 bases, there was a span of 6 bases. Germline CDR1 reads SNHLY; CDR2 reads FYNNEI. This CDR3 is built from 11 residues. CDR3 residues: CASTDSGELFF. CDR3 sequence (DNA): TGTGCCAGCACAGACTCCGGGGAGCTGTTTTTT. Variable domain in full (rest from reference TRBV2 and TRBJ2-2): EPEVTQTPSHQVTQMGQEVILRCVPISNHLYFYWYRQILGQKVEFLVSFYNNEISEKSEIFDDQFSVERPDGSNFTLKIRSTKLEDSAMYFCASTDSGELFFGEGSRLTVL.

This chain uses TRBV9 with TRBJ2-1; 13 bases line up with TRBD2. Germline CDR1 reads SGDLS; CDR2 reads YYNGEE. Trimming at V came to 3 bases and at J to 12 bases, leaving 6 bases not matched to a gene. This CDR3 has 14 amino acids. DNA of the CDR3: TGTGCCAGCAGCGGAACTAGCGGGAGGGGCGCGCAGTTCTTC. It encodes CASSGTSGRGAQFF.

This rearrangement joins TRBV12-2 to TRBJ2-1; the tabulated D call, TRBD2, remains unverified against the DNA. TRBV12-2 is described as a pseudogene. This CDR3 spans 17 amino acids. CDR3 amino acids: CASRTGTSGRAWDEQFF. CDR3 in DNA: TGTGCAAGTCGCACCGGGACTAGCGGGAGGGCCTGGGATGAGCAGTTCTTC.

The V gene is TRBV2, the J gene TRBJ2-7; D unresolved. Germline values: CDR1 SNHLY, CDR2 FYNNEI. V lost 2 bases, J lost 1 base, and 12 bases lay in between. There are 15 residues in the CDR3. The CDR3 loop reads CASSESRLVSYEQYF. CDR3 nucleotide sequence: TGTGCCAGCAGTGAATCTCGGCTAGTTTCCTACGAGCAGTACTTC. The full variable domain, with the rest looked up from reference TRBV2 and TRBJ2-7, is EPEVTQTPSHQVTQMGQEVILRCVPISNHLYFYWYRQILGQKVEFLVSFYNNEISEKSEIFDDQFSVERPDGSNFTLKIRSTKLEDSAMYFCASSESRLVSYEQYFGPGTRLTVT.

This chain connects TRBV10-2 to TRBJ2-5, with 10 bases identical to TRBD2. There are 15 residues in the CDR3. V lost 2 bases, J lost 3 bases, and 3 bases stayed unmatched. The germline gives CDR1 WSHSY, CDR2 SAAADI. The CDR3 sequence is CASSESGRAKETQYF. The CDR3 bases are TGCGCCAGCAGTGAGAGCGGGAGGGCCAAAGAGACCCAGTACTTC.

The chain recombines TRBV11-2 with TRBJ2-1, with 8 bases fitting TRBD1. The V gene end was trimmed by 4 bases and the J gene end by 7 bases; junction bases not matched to a gene: 9. Germline V CDR1 and CDR2: SGHAT, FQNNGV. The CDR3 has 15 residues. The CDR3 reads CASSSTTGAGNEQFF. CDR3 coding DNA: TGTGCCAGCAGCTCGACGACAGGGGCGGGGAATGAGCAGTTCTTC.

To note about this clone: The junction does not match germline at one end; this may be a read error. Other nucleotide sequences in the sample specify the same CDR3. This rearrangement joins TRBV7-6 to TRBJ2-3; tentatively, D is TRBD2 (5 bases). CDR3 length: 15 amino acids. CDR1 is SGHVS and CDR2 is FNYEAQ in the germline V gene. CDR3 region: CASSLAGGPTDTQYF. The CDR3 bases are TGTGCCAGCAGCCTAGCAGGAGGCCCCACAGATACGCAGTATTTT. Using reference TRBV7-6 and TRBJ2-3 for the parts outside the CDR3, the full variable domain is GAGVSQSPRYKVTKRGQDVALRCDPISGHVSLYWYRQALGQGPEFLTYFNYEAQQDKSGLPNDRFSAERPEGSISTLTIQRTEQRDSAMYRCASSLAGGPTDTQYFGPGTRLTVL.

The genes are TRBV29-1 and TRBJ1-1; D is possibly TRBD1 (6 bases). The CDR3 extends over 17 amino acids. Per germline, CDR1 SQVTM and CDR2 ANQGSEA. Trimming stripped 3 bases from V and 2 bases from J, with 22 bases between. The CDR3 nucleotides are TGCAGCGTTGACACGTCCCAGGGGATTGGTTCCAACACTGAAGCTTTCTTT. This translates into CSVDTSQGIGSNTEAFF.